One sample yielded the 11 T cell receptor beta chains listed below, sequenced in a study of blood T cell repertoires in COVID-19. TCRdb's table, derived via immunoSEQ multiplex PCR, lists solely in-frame clones and lacks some. The sample includes around 230,000 clones, approximately 78% seen only once; the top ten take roughly 12%. The sample was peripheral blood. All receptors come from a woman aged 55-69 years with active or convalescent COVID-19.

The chain employs TRBV18 and TRBJ2-3; perhaps TRBD2 as D (6 bases). Germline V gene sequence: CDR1 KGHSH, CDR2 LQKENI. The CDR3 sequence is 15 residues long. Trimming pared 2 bases from V and 6 bases from J, leaving 15 bases between. The CDR3 DNA reads as TGTGCCAGCTCACCAACGGAGGGTACACGGGATACGCAGTATTTT. The encoded protein is CASSPTEGTRDTQYF.

V and J are TRBV5-8 and TRBJ1-5; 8 bases fit TRBD1. Losses at the gene ends were 4 bases for V and 3 bases for J; bases not matched to a gene: 12. The CDR3 loop spans 17 amino acids. In germline, CDR1 is SGHTS, CDR2 YDEGEE. The CDR3 is CASSPRGVQGVNQPQHF. The CDR3 bases are TGTGCCAGCAGCCCCAGGGGGGTACAGGGGGTCAATCAGCCCCAGCATTTT.

This chain's CDR3 is CASSLVSDTEQYF. Written as DNA, the CDR3 is TGTGCCAGCTCCCTTGTATCCGACACCGAGCAGTACTTC. This chain connects TRBV11-2 to TRBJ2-7; no reliable D call. The V end lost 8 bases, the J end lost 6 bases, and 17 bases lay between the germline ends. Looked up from germline, CDR1 is SGHAT and CDR2 is FQNNGV. The CDR3 spans 13 residues.

The CDR3 protein is CASSPGGRSTDTQYF. CDR3 nucleotides: TGTGCCAGCAGCCCGGGGGGAAGGAGCACAGATACGCAGTATTTT. The rearrangement uses TRBV5-4 and TRBJ2-3, with 7 bases aligning to TRBD2. Unmatched junction bases numbered 5, after V lost 4 bases and J lost 0 bases. Germline V CDR1 and CDR2: SGHNT, YYREEE (reference sequence). The CDR3 is made up of 15 amino acids. The full variable domain, completed using reference TRBV5-4 and TRBJ2-3, is ETGVTQSPTHLIKTRGQQVTLRCSSQSGHNTVSWYQQALGQGPQFIFQYYREEENGRGNFPPRFSGLQFPNYSSELNVNALELDDSALYLCASSPGGRSTDTQYFGPGTRLTVL.

This clone appeared a few times. The gene calls are TRBV19 and TRBJ1-4; no clear D. The CDR3 runs 17 residues. Germline V lookup: CDR1 LNHDA, CDR2 SQIVND (reference sequence). V lost 7 bases and J lost 0, with 18 bases in between. In DNA, the CDR3 is TGTGCCAGTACCGAATCGGGTGGCGCACCAACTAATGAAAAACTGTTTTTT. It yields the protein CASTESGGAPTNEKLFF.

The chain links TRBV7-8 to TRBJ1-3; 7 bases match TRBD1. This CDR3 spans 15 amino acids. With V trimmed by 5 bases and J by 4 bases, 8 bases remained unmatched. Germline CDR1 SGHVS, CDR2 FQNEAQ. The CDR3 reads CASSRDRVTGNTIYF. The CDR3 DNA is TGTGCCAGCAGCCGAGACAGGGTCACCGGAAACACCATATATTTT.

The chain recombines TRBV9 with TRBJ1-1; D possibly corresponds to TRBD1 (6 bases). Trimming took off 4 bases at V and 2 bases at J, with 18 bases between the two ends. Germline V gene data show CDR1 as SGDLS and CDR2 as YYNGEE. The CDR3 is made up of 16 amino acids. CDR3 residues: CASSPGTRGTNTEAFF. As DNA, the CDR3 is TGTGCCAGCAGCCCCGGGACCAGGGGCACAAACACTGAAGCTTTCTTT.

This chain uses TRBV5-1 with TRBJ2-7; TRBD1 matches at 7 bases. Per the germline V gene, CDR1 is SGHRS and CDR2 is YFSETQ. V lost 5 bases and J lost 9; bases outside the gene matches: 8. The CDR3 is made up of 12 amino acids. DNA for the CDR3: TGCGCCAGCAGTTACCAGGGGGATGGGCAGTACTTC. It specifies CASSYQGDGQYF.

The rearrangement links TRBV7-2 to TRBJ2-3; no firm D call. The CDR3 runs to 14 residues. With 4 bases removed from V and 1 base from J, the gap between germline ends came to 9 bases. Per germline, CDR1 SGHTA and CDR2 FQGNSA. The CDR3: CASSYVLRTDTQYF. CDR3 bases: TGTGCCAGCAGCTATGTACTCCGCACAGATACGCAGTATTTT.

There are a few counts of this clone. The chain uses TRBV30 and TRBJ1-4, with D unclear. CDR1 and CDR2 (germline): GTSNPN, SVGIG (reference sequence). The CDR3 loop spans 20 amino acids. Trimming pared 2 bases from V and 8 bases from J, leaving 33 bases between. CDR3 bases: TGTGCCTGGAGTCGTCTCGGTCCAGGTCCCTCATTCGAACCGGGGGAAAAACTGTTTTTT. It specifies CAWSRLGPGPSFEPGEKLFF.

This rearrangement joins TRBV6-5 to TRBJ1-3, with a weak D call TRBD1 (5 bases). CDR3 length: 14 residues. V was shortened by 5 bases and J by 11 bases, with 19 bases between the two germline ends. Germline CDR1 MNHEY, CDR2 SVGAGI. The DNA for the CDR3 is TGTGCCAGCAGTCGGGACTCCCCACCGGGGCCCATATATTTT. This sequence encodes CASSRDSPPGPIYF.